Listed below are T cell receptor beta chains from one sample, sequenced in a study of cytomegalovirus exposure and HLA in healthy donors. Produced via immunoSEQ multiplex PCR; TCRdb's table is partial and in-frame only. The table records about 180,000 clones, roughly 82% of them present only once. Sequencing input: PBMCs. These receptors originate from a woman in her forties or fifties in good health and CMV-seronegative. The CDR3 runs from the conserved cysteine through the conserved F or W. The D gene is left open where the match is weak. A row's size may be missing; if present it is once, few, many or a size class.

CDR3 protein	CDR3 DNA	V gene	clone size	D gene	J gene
CSARRAHEQYF	TGCAGTGCTAGGAGGGCCCACGAGCAGTACTTC	TRBV20-1	-	-	TRBJ2-7
CASSLGSIKSLYGYTF	TGTGCCAGCAGCTTGGGGTCTATCAAATCCCTCTATGGCTACACCTTC	TRBV5-4	few	-	TRBJ1-2
CASRKPGQGRKTGELFF	TGTGCCAGCAGGAAACCGGGACAGGGAAGAAAGACCGGGGAGCTGTTTTTT	TRBV11-2	-	TRBD1	TRBJ2-2
CASSDVGQGVTDTQYF	TGTGCCAGCAGTGACGTGGGACAGGGGGTAACGGATACGCAGTATTTT	TRBV25-1	-	TRBD1	TRBJ2-3
CASSRPDCIPPGGEQFF	TGCGCCAGCAGTCGACCGGACTGTATCCCACCGGGGGGTGAGCAGTTCTTC	TRBV23-1	few	TRBD2	TRBJ2-1
CASSPDRVRQGYTF	TGTGCCAGCAGCCCCGACAGGGTACGCCAAGGCTACACCTTC	TRBV7-2	-	TRBD1	TRBJ1-2
CAIKTSGPPHEQYF	TGTGCCATCAAGACTAGCGGACCTCCCCACGAGCAGTACTTC	TRBV10-3	-	TRBD2	TRBJ2-7
CASAGRSGGNTIYF	TGTGCCAGCGCCGGACGGTCGGGAGGAAACACCATATATTTT	TRBV9	-	-	TRBJ1-3
CASSLDLRMETQYF	TGTGCCAGCAGCTTAGACCTGAGGATGGAGACCCAGTACTTC	TRBV7-2	-	-	TRBJ2-5
CASSPRHHYEQYF	TGTGCCAGCAGCCCACGACACCACTACGAGCAGTACTTC	TRBV7-8	-	-	TRBJ2-7
CASSQTRQETQYF	TGTGCCAGCAGTCAGACTAGGCAAGAGACCCAGTACTTC	TRBV11-2	-	-	TRBJ2-5
CASSSSSGAWDYTF	TGTGCCAGCAGTTCCTCCTCGGGAGCATGGGACTACACCTTC	TRBV27	-	-	TRBJ1-2